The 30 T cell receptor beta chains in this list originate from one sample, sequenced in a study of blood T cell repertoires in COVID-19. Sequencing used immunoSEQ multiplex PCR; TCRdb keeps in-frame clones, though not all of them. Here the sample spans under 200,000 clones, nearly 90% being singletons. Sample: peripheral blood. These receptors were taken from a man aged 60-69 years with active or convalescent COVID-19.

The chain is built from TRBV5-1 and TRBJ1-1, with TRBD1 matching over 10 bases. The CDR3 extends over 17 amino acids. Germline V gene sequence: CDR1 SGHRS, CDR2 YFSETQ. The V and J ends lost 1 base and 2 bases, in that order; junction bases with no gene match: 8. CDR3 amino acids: CASSLFRDRGPNTEAFF. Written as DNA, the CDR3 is TGCGCCAGCAGCTTGTTCCGGGACAGGGGACCAAACACTGAAGCTTTCTTT.

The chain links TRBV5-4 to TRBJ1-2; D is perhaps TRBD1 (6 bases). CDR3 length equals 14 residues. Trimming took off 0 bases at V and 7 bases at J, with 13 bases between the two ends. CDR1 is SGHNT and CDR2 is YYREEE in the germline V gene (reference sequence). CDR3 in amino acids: CASSLETGSSGYTF. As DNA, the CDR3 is TGTGCCAGCAGCTTGGAAACAGGGTCGTCTGGCTACACCTTC.

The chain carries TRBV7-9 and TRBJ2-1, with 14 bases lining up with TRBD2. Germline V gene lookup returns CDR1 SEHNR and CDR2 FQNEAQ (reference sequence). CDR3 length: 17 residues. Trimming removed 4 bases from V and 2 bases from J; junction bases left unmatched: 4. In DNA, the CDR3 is TGTGCCAGCAGCTCCCGGACTAGCGGGGGGACCTACAATGAGCAGTTCTTC. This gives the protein CASSSRTSGGTYNEQFF.

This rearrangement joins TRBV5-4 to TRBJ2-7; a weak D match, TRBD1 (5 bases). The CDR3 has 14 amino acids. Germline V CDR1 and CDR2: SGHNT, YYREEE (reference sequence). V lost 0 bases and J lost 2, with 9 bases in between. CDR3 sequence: CASSLARAPYEQYF. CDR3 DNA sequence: TGTGCCAGCAGCTTGGCCAGGGCCCCCTACGAGCAGTACTTC. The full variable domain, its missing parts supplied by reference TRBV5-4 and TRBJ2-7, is ETGVTQSPTHLIKTRGQQVTLRCSSQSGHNTVSWYQQALGQGPQFIFQYYREEENGRGNFPPRFSGLQFPNYSSELNVNALELDDSALYLCASSLARAPYEQYFGPGTRLTVT.

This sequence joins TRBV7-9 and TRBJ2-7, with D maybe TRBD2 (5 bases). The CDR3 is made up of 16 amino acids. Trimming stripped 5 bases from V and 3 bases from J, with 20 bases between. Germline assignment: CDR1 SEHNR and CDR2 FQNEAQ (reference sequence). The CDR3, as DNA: TGTGCCAGCAGCGCCCCCCGGGAAGGGTGGAACTACGAGCAGTACTTC. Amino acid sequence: CASSAPREGWNYEQYF. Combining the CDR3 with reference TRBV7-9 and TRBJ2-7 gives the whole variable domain DTGVSQNPRHKITKRGQNVTFRCDPISEHNRLYWYRQTLGQGPEFLTYFQNEAQLEKSRLLSDRFSAERPKGSFSTLEIQRTEQGDSAMYLCASSAPREGWNYEQYFGPGTRLTVT.

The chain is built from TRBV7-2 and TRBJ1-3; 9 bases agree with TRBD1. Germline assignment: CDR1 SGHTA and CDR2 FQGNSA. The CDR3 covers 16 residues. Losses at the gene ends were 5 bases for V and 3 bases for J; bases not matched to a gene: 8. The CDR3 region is CASSPGGTGFGNTIYF. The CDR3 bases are TGTGCCAGCAGCCCCGGTGGGACAGGGTTTGGAAACACCATATATTTT. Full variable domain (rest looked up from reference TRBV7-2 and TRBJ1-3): GAGVSQSPSNKVTEKGKDVELRCDPISGHTALYWYRQSLGQGLEFLIYFQGNSAPDKSGLPSDRFSAERTGGSVSTLTIQRTQQEDSAVYLCASSPGGTGFGNTIYFGEGSWLTVV.

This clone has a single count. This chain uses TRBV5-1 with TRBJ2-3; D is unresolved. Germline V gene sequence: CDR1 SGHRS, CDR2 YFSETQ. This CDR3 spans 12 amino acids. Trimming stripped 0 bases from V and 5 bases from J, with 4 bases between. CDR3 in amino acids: CASSLALDTQYF. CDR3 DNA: TGCGCCAGCAGCTTGGCCCTAGATACGCAGTATTTT.

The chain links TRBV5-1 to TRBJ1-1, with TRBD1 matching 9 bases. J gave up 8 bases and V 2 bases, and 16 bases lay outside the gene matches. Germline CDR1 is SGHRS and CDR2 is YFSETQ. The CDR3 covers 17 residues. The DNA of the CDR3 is TGCGCCAGCAGCTTCGTCCCGGGACAGGGAAAACTATCGGAAGCTTTCTTT. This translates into CASSFVPGQGKLSEAFF.

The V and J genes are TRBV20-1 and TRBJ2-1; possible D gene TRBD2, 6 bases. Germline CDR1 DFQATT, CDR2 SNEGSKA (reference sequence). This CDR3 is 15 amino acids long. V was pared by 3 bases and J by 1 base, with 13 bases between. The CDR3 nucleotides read TGCAGTGCTAGTTTGGGACTGGAATCCTACAATGAGCAGTTCTTC. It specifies CSASLGLESYNEQFF.

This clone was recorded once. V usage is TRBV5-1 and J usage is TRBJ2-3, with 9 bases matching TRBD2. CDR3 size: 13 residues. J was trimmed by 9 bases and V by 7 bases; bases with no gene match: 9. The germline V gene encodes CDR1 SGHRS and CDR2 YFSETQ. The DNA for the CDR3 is TGCGCCAGCGGTTCTGCGGGGGGGCCAACGCAGTATTTT. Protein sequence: CASGSAGGPTQYF.

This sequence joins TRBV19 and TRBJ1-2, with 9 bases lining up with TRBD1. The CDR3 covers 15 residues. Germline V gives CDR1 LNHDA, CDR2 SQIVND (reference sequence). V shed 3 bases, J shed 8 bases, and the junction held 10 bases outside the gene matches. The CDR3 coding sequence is TGTGCCAGTAGTATCACGGGACAGGGAGTGAAGGGCTACACCTTC. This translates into CASSITGQGVKGYTF.

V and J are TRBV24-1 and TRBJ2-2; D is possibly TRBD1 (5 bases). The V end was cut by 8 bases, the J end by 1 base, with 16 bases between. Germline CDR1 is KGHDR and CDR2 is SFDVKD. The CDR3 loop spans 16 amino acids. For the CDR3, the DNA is TGTGCCACCATGGTAACAGGCGGTCAGAACACCGGGGAGCTGTTTTTT. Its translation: CATMVTGGQNTGELFF.

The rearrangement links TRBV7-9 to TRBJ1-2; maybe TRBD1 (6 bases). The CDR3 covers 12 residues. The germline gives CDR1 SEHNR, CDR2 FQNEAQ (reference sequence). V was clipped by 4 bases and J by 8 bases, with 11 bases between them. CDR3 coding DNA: TGTGCCAGCAGCTCGGGGACAAGGGGCTACACCTTC. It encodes CASSSGTRGYTF.

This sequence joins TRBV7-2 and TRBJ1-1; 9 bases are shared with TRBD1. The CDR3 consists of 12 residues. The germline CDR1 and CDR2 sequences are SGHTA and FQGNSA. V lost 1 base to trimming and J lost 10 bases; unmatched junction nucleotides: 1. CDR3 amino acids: CASSLGQGVAFF. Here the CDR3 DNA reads TGTGCCAGCAGCTTAGGACAGGGGGTAGCTTTCTTT.

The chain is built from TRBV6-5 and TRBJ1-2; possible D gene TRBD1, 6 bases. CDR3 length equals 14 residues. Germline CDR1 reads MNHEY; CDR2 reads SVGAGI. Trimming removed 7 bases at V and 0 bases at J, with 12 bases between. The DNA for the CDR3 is TGTGCCAGCACAGGACAGCCTTCTAACTATGGCTACACCTTC. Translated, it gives CASTGQPSNYGYTF.

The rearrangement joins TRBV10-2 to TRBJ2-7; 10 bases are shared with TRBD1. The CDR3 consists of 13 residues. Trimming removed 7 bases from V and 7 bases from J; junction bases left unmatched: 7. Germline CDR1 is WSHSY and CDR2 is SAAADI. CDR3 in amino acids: CASNGQGVGEQYF. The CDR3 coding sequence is TGCGCCAGCAACGGACAGGGGGTGGGGGAGCAGTACTTC.

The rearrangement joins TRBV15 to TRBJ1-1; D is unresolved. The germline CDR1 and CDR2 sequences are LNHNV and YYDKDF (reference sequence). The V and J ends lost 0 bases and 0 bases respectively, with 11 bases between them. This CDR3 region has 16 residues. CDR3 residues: CATSRDLGSVNTEAFF. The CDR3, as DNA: TGTGCCACCAGCAGAGATCTAGGCAGCGTGAACACTGAAGCTTTCTTT.

CDR3 sequence (DNA): TGTGCCAGCAGGCAGGGTACTGGGAAACTGTTTTTT. Its translation is CASRQGTGKLFF. The rearrangement links TRBV2 to TRBJ1-4, with a weak D call TRBD1 (5 bases). Trimming removed 6 bases from V and 11 bases from J, with 13 bases in between. Germline V lookup: CDR1 SNHLY, CDR2 FYNNEI. The CDR3 covers 12 residues.

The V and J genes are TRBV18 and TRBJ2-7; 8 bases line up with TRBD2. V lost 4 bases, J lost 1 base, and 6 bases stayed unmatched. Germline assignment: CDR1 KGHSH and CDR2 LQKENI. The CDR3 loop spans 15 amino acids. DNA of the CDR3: TGTGCCAGCTCACTAACTAGCGGTCAGTCCTACGAGCAGTACTTC. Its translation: CASSLTSGQSYEQYF.

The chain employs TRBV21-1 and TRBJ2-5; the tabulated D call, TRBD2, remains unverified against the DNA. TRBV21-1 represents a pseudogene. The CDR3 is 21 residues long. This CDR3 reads CASSRDRGLAGASELGETQYF. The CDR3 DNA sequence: TGTGCCAGCAGCCGAGACAGGGGACTAGCGGGGGCATCCGAACTGGGAGAGACCCAGTACTTC.

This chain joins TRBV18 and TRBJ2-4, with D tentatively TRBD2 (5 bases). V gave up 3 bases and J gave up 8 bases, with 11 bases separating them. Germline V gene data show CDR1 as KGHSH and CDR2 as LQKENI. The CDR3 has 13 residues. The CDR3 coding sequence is TGTGCCAGCTCACCCAGGTTGAGGGACATTCAGTACTTC. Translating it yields CASSPRLRDIQYF.

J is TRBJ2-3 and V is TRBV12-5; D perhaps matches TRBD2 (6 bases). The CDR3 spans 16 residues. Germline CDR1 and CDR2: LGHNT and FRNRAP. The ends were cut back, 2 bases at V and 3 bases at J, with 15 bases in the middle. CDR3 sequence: CASGLPPGRSTDTQYF. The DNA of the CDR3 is TGTGCTAGTGGTTTGCCCCCGGGGAGGAGTACAGATACGCAGTATTTT.

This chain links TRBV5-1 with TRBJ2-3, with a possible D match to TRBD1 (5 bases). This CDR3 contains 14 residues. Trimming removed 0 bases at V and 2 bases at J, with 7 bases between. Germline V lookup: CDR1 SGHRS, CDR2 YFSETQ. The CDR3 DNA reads TGCGCCAGCAGCTTGGGACAGCCCACAGATACGCAGTATTTT. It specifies CASSLGQPTDTQYF.

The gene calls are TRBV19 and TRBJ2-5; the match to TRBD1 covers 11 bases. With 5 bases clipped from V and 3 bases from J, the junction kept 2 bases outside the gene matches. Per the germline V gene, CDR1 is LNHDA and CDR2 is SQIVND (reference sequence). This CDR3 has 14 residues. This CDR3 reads CASSVGQGEETQYF. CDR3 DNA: TGTGCCAGTAGTGTGGGACAGGGGGAAGAGACCCAGTACTTC.

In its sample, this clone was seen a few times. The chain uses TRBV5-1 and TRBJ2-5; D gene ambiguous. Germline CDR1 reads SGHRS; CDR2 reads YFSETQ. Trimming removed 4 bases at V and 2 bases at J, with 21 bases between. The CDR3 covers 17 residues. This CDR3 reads CASSPGVGFEMQETQYF. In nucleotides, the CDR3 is TGCGCCAGCAGCCCGGGTGTCGGGTTCGAAATGCAAGAGACCCAGTACTTC.

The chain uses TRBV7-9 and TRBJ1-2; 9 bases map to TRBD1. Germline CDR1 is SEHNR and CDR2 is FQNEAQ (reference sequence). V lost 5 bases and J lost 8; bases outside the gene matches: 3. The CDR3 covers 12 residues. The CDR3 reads CASSRTGGGYTF. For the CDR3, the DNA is TGTGCCAGCAGCCGCACAGGGGGCGGCTACACCTTC. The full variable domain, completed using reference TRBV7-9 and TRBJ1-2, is DTGVSQNPRHKITKRGQNVTFRCDPISEHNRLYWYRQTLGQGPEFLTYFQNEAQLEKSRLLSDRFSAERPKGSFSTLEIQRTEQGDSAMYLCASSRTGGGYTFGSGTRLTVV.

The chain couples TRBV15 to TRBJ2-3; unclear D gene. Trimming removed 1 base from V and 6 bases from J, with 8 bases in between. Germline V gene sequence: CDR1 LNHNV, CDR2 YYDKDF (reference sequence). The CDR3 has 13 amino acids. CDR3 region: CATSRGTRDTQYF. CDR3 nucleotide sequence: TGTGCCACCAGCAGAGGCACCCGGGATACGCAGTATTTT.

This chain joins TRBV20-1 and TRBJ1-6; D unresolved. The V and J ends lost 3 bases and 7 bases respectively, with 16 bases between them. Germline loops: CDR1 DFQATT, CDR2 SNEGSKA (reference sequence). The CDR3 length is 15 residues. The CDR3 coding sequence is TGCAGTGCTAGTTCTGGGTCTCGGGAGAATTCACCCCTCCACTTT. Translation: CSASSGSRENSPLHF.

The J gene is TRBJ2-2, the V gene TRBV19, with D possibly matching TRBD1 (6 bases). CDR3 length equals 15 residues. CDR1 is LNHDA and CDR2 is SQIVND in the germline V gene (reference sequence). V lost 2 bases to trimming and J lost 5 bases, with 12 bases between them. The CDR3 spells CASSIQQGGTGELFF. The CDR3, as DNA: TGTGCCAGTAGTATACAACAGGGCGGAACCGGGGAGCTGTTTTTT. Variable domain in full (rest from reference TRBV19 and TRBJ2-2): DGGITQSPKYLFRKEGQNVTLSCEQNLNHDAMYWYRQDPGQGLRLIYYSQIVNDFQKGDIAEGYSVSREKKESFPLTVTSAQKNPTAFYLCASSIQQGGTGELFFGEGSRLTVL.

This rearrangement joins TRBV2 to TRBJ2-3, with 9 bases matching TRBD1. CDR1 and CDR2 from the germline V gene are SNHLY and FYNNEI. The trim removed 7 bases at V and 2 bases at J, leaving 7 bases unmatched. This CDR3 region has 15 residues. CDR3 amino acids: CASTPGTGYTDTQYF. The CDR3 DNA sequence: TGTGCCAGCACCCCCGGGACAGGGTACACAGATACGCAGTATTTT. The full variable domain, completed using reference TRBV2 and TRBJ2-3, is EPEVTQTPSHQVTQMGQEVILRCVPISNHLYFYWYRQILGQKVEFLVSFYNNEISEKSEIFDDQFSVERPDGSNFTLKIRSTKLEDSAMYFCASTPGTGYTDTQYFGPGTRLTVL.